The rows below give T cell receptor beta chains drawn from one sample of a study of identical twins. Each CDR3 protein gets one entry after TCRdb re-called the 5' RACE reads with MiXCR. The data contain roughly 690,000 distinct CDR3 sequences, around 20% of them singletons. This same sample was also taken into another study, of T cells expressing NK-cell markers.

The sequencing sample was made of PBMCs. These receptor sequences come from a woman younger than 30 in good health. Each CDR3 is given with its conserved first and last residue.

TRBJ1-1,TRBV12-3/TRBV12-4,CASSSILGTEAFF
TRBJ1-5,TRBV11-1,CASSFGRLNQPQHF
TRBJ1-6,TRBV5-1,CASSKGGTDTALHF
TRBJ2-1,TRBV20-1,CSAQSSGGF
TRBJ2-7,TRBV5-6,CASSLVPRGMNYEQYF
TRBJ1-1,TRBV13,CASTPLLPNTEAFF
TRBJ2-1,TRBV12-3/TRBV12-4,CASTRLAANNEQFF
TRBJ2-1,TRBV5-1,CASSLAAKIDEQFF
TRBJ2-6,TRBV20-1,CSARVGSGANVLTF
TRBJ1-5,TRBV6-2/TRBV6-3,CASRLGLENQPQHF
TRBJ2-7,TRBV12-3/TRBV12-4,CASSGIRGTGTVKNEQYF
TRBJ2-7,TRBV5-6,CASNLASEQYF
TRBJ2-1,TRBV18,CASSPAPSGYNEQFF